This record concerns one TCR beta chain sequence. Antigen specificity is unknown. Other DNA sequences within the sample encode an identical CDR3. This sample was included in a study of PD-1 blockade in mismatch repair-deficient tumors. The study, taken as a whole, reports: After pembrolizumab, tumor-resident clones rose rapidly, then generally contracted before radiologic responses.

All patients were mismatch repair deficient, assessed by either PCR or immunohistochemistry. TCR sequencing covered a few patients who responded to pembrolizumab. Generated by immunoSEQ multiplex PCR, the TCRdb table keeps only in-frame clones and is missing some. The sample lists about 38,000 clones, roughly three quarters occurring once. Specimen: peripheral blood, collected 4 weeks after starting pembrolizumab. This receptor was identified in an adult with mismatch repair-deficient cancer.

The CDR3 reads CASSLDRYSYEQYF. The DNA of the CDR3 is TGTGCCAGCAGCCTAGACAGATACTCCTACGAGCAGTACTTC. The chain recombines TRBV27 with TRBJ2-7, with TRBD1 as a possible D gene (5 bases). This CDR3 contains 14 residues. Germline CDR1 MNHEY, CDR2 SMNVEV (reference sequence). The V end lost 6 bases, the J end lost 0 bases, and 12 bases lay between the germline ends.